Presented here are 10 T cell receptor beta chains from one specimen sequenced in a study of T-cell memory formation after mild COVID-19. MiXCR was run by TCRdb on the 5' RACE reads, yielding one entry per CDR3 protein. The sample has fewer than 650,000 distinct CDR3 sequences, less than 25% seen once; the top ten hold about 8.2%. The sequenced sample consisted of PBMCs or a T cell subset sorted from them (not recorded which). The receptors stem from an adult woman who had mild COVID-19 (a few samples of this study predate the infection). Cell type and time point are not known.

The sample holds a few counts of this clonotype. The V call is TRBV29-1, the J call TRBJ2-3, with 8 bases matching TRBD1. After removal of 3 bases from V and 2 bases from J, the junction contained 7 bases not matched to a gene. Germline V gene sequence: CDR1 SQVTM, CDR2 ANQGSEA. The CDR3 contains 15 residues. The CDR3 sequence is CSVEVGTGFTDTQYF. CDR3 sequence (DNA): TGCAGCGTTGAGGTCGGGACAGGTTTCACAGATACGCAGTATTTT.

The sample holds a few counts of this clonotype. The V call is TRBV12-3 or TRBV12-4, the J call TRBJ2-1; 9 nucleotides agree with TRBD2. After removal of 6 bases from V and 9 bases from J, the junction contained 9 bases not matched to a gene. This CDR3 spans 14 amino acids. The CDR3 region has the DNA TGTGCCAGCAGGCTAGTAGCGGGAGACGGTGAGCAGTTCTTC. Encoded protein: CASRLVAGDGEQFF.

There are a few counts of this clonotype. The chain carries TRBV30 and TRBJ2-7, with D tentatively TRBD2 (5 bases). Trimming removed 2 bases from V and 2 bases from J, with 16 bases in between. From germline, CDR1 is GTSNPN and CDR2 SVGIG (reference sequence). The CDR3 is 15 residues long. In nucleotides, the CDR3 is TGTGCCTGGAGTCCCCGCGTGGGAGCGACCTACGAGCAGTACTTC. This translates into CAWSPRVGATYEQYF.

V and J are TRBV24-1 and TRBJ2-3; D could derive from TRBD1 or TRBD2 (6 bases each). The CDR3 is 15 residues long. Trimming took 4 bases from V and 2 from J, leaving 12 bases between them. Germline V gene data show CDR1 as KGHDR and CDR2 as SFDVKD. The CDR3 DNA follows: TGTGCCACCAGTGAGCGGGACATCCACACAGATACGCAGTATTTT. It translates to CATSERDIHTDTQYF.

The V gene is TRBV24-1, the J gene TRBJ2-1, with 9 bases fitting TRBD2. Germline V CDR1 and CDR2: KGHDR, SFDVKD. The CDR3 totals 17 residues. The V segment lost 0 bases and the J segment 4 bases; nucleotides outside the gene matches: 6. DNA of the CDR3: TGTGCCACCAGTGATTTGCCTGGGACTAGCTTATACAATGAGCAGTTCTTC. This sequence encodes CATSDLPGTSLYNEQFF.

The gene calls are TRBV29-1 and TRBJ2-1; possibly TRBD1 for D (6 bases). The CDR3 length is 13 residues. Germline lookup yields CDR1 SQVTM and CDR2 ANQGSEA. Trimming took off 6 bases at V and 8 bases at J, with 17 bases between the two ends. CDR3 DNA sequence: TGCAGCGTCGGACCCCAACAGGGCTATGAGCAGTTCTTC. This codes for CSVGPQQGYEQFF.

This clonotype has only a few counts. V gene TRBV5-1 combines with J gene TRBJ2-7; D might be TRBD2 (5 bases). CDR1 is SGHRS and CDR2 is YFSETQ in the germline V gene. This CDR3 spans 12 amino acids. Trimming removed 4 bases at V and 6 bases at J, with 11 bases between. The CDR3 sequence: CASSADGVEQYF. The CDR3 DNA reads TGCGCCAGCAGCGCCGACGGGGTCGAGCAGTACTTC.

In this sample, this clonotype turned up a few times. The V gene is TRBV27, the J gene TRBJ2-1; 7 bases are a match to TRBD1. The CDR3 is 15 amino acids. CDR1 is MNHEY and CDR2 is SMNVEV in the germline V gene (reference sequence). V trimming: 6 bases; J trimming: 3 bases; junction bases outside the gene matches: 8. The DNA for the CDR3 is TGTGCCAGCAGCTCCAACCGGGACAGCTACAATGAGCAGTTCTTC. Translated: CASSSNRDSYNEQFF.

V usage is TRBV5-1 and J usage is TRBJ2-3; 14 bases are a match to TRBD2. The V and J ends lost 1 base and 3 bases, in that order; junction bases with no gene match: 4. The length of the CDR3 is 17 residues. Germline V CDR1 and CDR2: SGHRS, YFSETQ. The CDR3 protein is CASSLMTSGGATDTQYF. DNA for the CDR3: TGCGCCAGCAGCTTGATGACTAGCGGGGGGGCAACAGATACGCAGTATTTT.

Only one count was recorded for this clonotype. This chain joins TRBV4-2 and TRBJ2-7; no clear D gene. The germline gives CDR1 LGHNA, CDR2 YNFKEQ. V dropped 3 bases and J dropped 3 bases, with 6 bases sitting between them. The CDR3 is 12 residues long. The CDR3 loop is CASSQFHYEQYF. CDR3 DNA sequence: TGTGCCAGCAGCCAGTTCCACTACGAGCAGTACTTC.